The entry that follows covers one T cell receptor (beta chain) sequence. Germline-derived CDR1 and CDR2 are LNHDA and SQIVND (reference sequence). The CDR3 sequence is 15 residues long. Trimming removed 3 bases from V and 1 base from J, with 9 bases in between. This entry comes from a study of sequential checkpoint blockade in melanoma. Study-level information: Both treatment sequences were followed by maintenance nivolumab.

Treatment denoted: randomized to nivolumab then ipilimumab (arm A) or the reverse (arm B). DNA-damaging chemotherapy had not been given to any patient beforehand. PBMC sorting kept live CD3+CD8+ cells without CD19 or CD56. Method: immunoSEQ multiplex PCR; TCRdb's copy keeps in-frame clones and lacks some. The sample carries around 9,700 clones, roughly 50% recorded once. The chain uses TRBV19 and TRBJ2-2; D possibly corresponds to TRBD2 (6 bases). The sequence came from a human donor with melanoma. Specimen: CD8+ T cells sorted from blood (inferred from file names), collected from a patient given nivolumab and ipilimumab in sequence. The DNA for the CDR3 is TGTGCCAGTAGTATCTGGGGGGTGAACACCGGGGAGCTGTTTTTT. This codes for CASSIWGVNTGELFF.